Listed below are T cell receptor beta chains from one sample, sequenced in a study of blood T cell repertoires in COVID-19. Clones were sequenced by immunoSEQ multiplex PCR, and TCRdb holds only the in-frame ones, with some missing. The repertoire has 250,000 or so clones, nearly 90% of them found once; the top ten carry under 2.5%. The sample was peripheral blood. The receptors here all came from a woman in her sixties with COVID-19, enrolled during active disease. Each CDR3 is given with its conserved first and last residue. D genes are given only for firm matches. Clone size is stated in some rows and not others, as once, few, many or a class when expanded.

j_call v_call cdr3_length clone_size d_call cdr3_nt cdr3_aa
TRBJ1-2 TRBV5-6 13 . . TGTGCCAGCAGCCCGGGTTCTAACTATGGCTACACCTTC CASSPGSNYGYTF
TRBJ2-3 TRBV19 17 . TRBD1 TGTGCCAGTAGTATTGGAACAGGGGGCGGAGGTACAGATACGCAGTATTTT CASSIGTGGGGTDTQYF
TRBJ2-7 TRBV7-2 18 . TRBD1 TGTGCCAGCAGCCTAAGGGCGGTTGGGGACACAGGGGGATACGAGCAGTACTTC CASSLRAVGDTGGYEQYF
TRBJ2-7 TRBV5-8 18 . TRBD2 TGTGCCAGCAGCCCCCTAACATGGGGACTAGCGGGAGGGCGCGAGCAGTACTTC CASSPLTWGLAGGREQYF
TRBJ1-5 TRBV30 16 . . TGTGCCTGCGATCCGCCGGGCCACAGGTGGGATCAGCCCCAGCATTTT CACDPPGHRWDQPQHF
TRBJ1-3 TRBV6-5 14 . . TGTGCCAGCAGTTACAGGGAGGCCGGAAACACCATATATTTT CASSYREAGNTIYF
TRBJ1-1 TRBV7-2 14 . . TGTGCCAGCAGCTTAGGCAGGGGTTCATTTGAAGCTTTCTTT CASSLGRGSFEAFF
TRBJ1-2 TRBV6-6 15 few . TGTGCCAGCAGTACCAGGGGCGAACTTAACTATGGCTACACCTTC CASSTRGELNYGYTF
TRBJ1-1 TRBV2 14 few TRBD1 TGTGCCAGCACCCGGACAGGGATGAACACTGAAGCTTTCTTT CASTRTGMNTEAFF
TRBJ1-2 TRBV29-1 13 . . TGCAGCGTTGGGGGGACTGCTAACTATGGCTACACCTTC CSVGGTANYGYTF
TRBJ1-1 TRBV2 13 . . TGTGCCAGCAGTGAGACATTGAACACTGAAGCTTTCTTT CASSETLNTEAFF
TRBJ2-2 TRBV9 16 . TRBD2 TGTGCCAGCAGCCCCCGCCCGGGACTAGGCACCGGGGAGCTGTTTTTT CASSPRPGLGTGELFF
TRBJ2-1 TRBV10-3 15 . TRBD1 TGTGCCATCAGTAAGGGACAGGGAGGCGACAATGAGCAGTTCTTC CAISKGQGGDNEQFF
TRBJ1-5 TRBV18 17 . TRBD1 TGTGCCAGCTCACCATCCGGGACAGGGGGTAGCAATCAGCCCCAGCATTTT CASSPSGTGGSNQPQHF
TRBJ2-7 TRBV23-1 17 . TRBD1 TGCGCCAGCATCCCGACAGGGACCTATAGAAATAGCGACGAGCAGTACTTC CASIPTGTYRNSDEQYF
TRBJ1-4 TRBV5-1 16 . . TGCGCCAGCAGCTTAACGCCCACAGGGTCGGATGAAAAACTGTTTTTT CASSLTPTGSDEKLFF
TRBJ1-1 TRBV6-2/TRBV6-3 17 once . TGTGCCAGCAGTTACTCAGGAGACCAGGGGTGGGACACTGAAGCTTTCTTT CASSYSGDQGWDTEAFF
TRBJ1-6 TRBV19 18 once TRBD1 TGTGCCAGTAGTATTACAGGGGTTGCCTCGAGTGTCGGTTCACCCCTCCACTTT CASSITGVASSVGSPLHF
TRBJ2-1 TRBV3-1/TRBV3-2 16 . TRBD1 TGTGCCAGCAGCCAAGATTACAGGGGGCATTACAATGAGCAGTTCTTC CASSQDYRGHYNEQFF
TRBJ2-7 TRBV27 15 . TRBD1 TGTGCCAGCAGTTTTTGGCGTGAAGGGGGCCGGGAGCAGTACTTC CASSFWREGGREQYF
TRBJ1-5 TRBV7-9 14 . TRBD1 TGTGCCAGCAGCACAGGACAGGGCCACCAGCCCCAGCATTTT CASSTGQGHQPQHF
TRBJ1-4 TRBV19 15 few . TGTGCCAGTAGTCTCTCAGACAGATTTGTTGAAAAACTGTTTTTT CASSLSDRFVEKLFF
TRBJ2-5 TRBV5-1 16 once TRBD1 TGCGCCAGCAGCCCGGGGACAGGGGGCGGAATGGAGACCCAGTACTTC CASSPGTGGGMETQYF
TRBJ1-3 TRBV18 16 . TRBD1 TGTGCCAGCTCACCAGCGACAGGGGGACCTGGAAACACCATATATTTT CASSPATGGPGNTIYF
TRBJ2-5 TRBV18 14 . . TGTGCCAGCTCACCACGGACGGGGGAAGAGACCCAGTACTTC CASSPRTGEETQYF
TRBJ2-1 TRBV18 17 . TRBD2 TGTGCCAGCTCTTACTCAGGAGGTAGCGGGGGGCACAATGAGCAGTTCTTC CASSYSGGSGGHNEQFF
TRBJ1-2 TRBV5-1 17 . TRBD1 TGCGCCAGCAGCTTTCGGACAGGGACTGACGATAACTATGGCTACACCTTC CASSFRTGTDDNYGYTF
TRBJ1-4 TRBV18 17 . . TGTGCCAGCTCACTCAACAGGGCTGGCGCAACTAATGAAAAACTGTTTTTT CASSLNRAGATNEKLFF
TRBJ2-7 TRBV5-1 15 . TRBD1 TGCGCCAGCAGCTTACCGGGACAGGGGTCCTACGAGCAGTACTTC CASSLPGQGSYEQYF
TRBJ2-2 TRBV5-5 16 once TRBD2 TGTGCCAGCAGCTTGGAGCTAGCGGGACCCTCCGGGGAGCTGTTTTTT CASSLELAGPSGELFF
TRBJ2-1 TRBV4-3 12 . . TGCGCCAGCAGCCAAGGACTAAATGAGCAGTTCTTC CASSQGLNEQFF
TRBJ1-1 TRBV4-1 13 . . TGCGCCAGCAGCCAAGTATACAGCACTGAAGCTTTCTTT CASSQVYSTEAFF
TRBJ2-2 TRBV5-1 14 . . TGCGCCAGCGGAGACTGGCCGAGCACCGGGGAGCTGTTTTTT CASGDWPSTGELFF
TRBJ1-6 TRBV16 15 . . TGTGCCAGCAGCCCGTCCGGGGACAAAGCCTCACCCCTCCACTTT CASSPSGDKASPLHF
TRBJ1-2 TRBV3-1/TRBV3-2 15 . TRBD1 TGTGCCAGCAGCCAAGAGGGGACAGGGGTCTATGGCTACACCTTC CASSQEGTGVYGYTF
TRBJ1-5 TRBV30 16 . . TGTGCCTGGAGTGTAACGTCGACACGTAGCAATCAGCCCCAGCATTTT CAWSVTSTRSNQPQHF
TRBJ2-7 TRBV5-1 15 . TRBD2 TGCGCCAGCAGCTGGGAGCGGGGGGGAACCTACGAGCAGTACTTC CASSWERGGTYEQYF
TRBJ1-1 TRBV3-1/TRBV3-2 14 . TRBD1 TGTGCCAGCGGACAGGGTAGTAGGAACACTGAAGCTTTCTTT CASGQGSRNTEAFF
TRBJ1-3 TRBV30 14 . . TGTGCCTGGAGAGGGGACACCTCTGGAAACACCATATATTTT CAWRGDTSGNTIYF
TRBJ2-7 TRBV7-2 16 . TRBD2 TGTGCCAGCAGCCAACCACGACTAGCGGGGTCCTACGAGCAGTACTTC CASSQPRLAGSYEQYF
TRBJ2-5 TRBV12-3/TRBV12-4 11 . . TGTGCCAGCAGCCGAGCGGAGACCCAGTACTTC CASSRAETQYF
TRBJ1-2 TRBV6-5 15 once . TGTGCCAGCAGTCCTAGCCATAACCCCCAATATGGCTACACCTTC CASSPSHNPQYGYTF
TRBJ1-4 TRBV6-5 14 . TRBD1 TGTGCCAGCAGTCCCGACAGGGGGCCGATAAAACTGTTTTTT CASSPDRGPIKLFF
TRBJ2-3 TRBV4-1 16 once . TGCGCCAGCAGCCAGACACAGGGGACTAGCACAGATACGCAGTATTTT CASSQTQGTSTDTQYF
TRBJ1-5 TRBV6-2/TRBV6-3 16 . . TGTGCCAGCAGTGGGGAGAGGGACATCTTAAGGCAGCCCCAGCATTTT CASSGERDILRQPQHF
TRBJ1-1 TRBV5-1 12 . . TGCGCCAGCAGCTTGATAGACACTGAAGCTTTCTTT CASSLIDTEAFF
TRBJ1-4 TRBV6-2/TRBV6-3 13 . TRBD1 TGTGCCAGCAGTCCGGACAGGGAGTATCAACTGTTTTTT CASSPDREYQLFF
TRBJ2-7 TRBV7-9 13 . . TGTGCCAGCAGCGCCACCACGGCCCCAGGGCAGTACTTC CASSATTAPGQYF
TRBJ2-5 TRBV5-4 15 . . TGTGCCAGCAGCCCCGGCGGGGCATCCCAAGAGACCCAGTACTTC CASSPGGASQETQYF
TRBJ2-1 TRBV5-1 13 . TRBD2 TGCGCCAGCAGCTTGGAGACTAGCCATGAGCAGTTCTTC CASSLETSHEQFF
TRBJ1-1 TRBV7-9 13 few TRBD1 TGTGCCATTAACAGGGGGCGCGGCACTGAAGCTTTCTTT CAINRGRGTEAFF
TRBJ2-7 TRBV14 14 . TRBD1 TGTGCCAGCAGCCAGGTGGACAGGGGGGACGAGCAGTACTTC CASSQVDRGDEQYF
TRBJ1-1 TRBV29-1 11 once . TGCAGCGTTGGGCAGGACACTGAAGCTTTCTTT CSVGQDTEAFF
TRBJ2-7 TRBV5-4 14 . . TGTGCCAGCAGCTTCAACCAGGGCTCCTACGAGCAGTACTTC CASSFNQGSYEQYF
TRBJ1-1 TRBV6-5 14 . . TGTGCCAGCAGCTCCGCCGACAGGTTAATGGCAGCTTTCTTT CASSSADRLMAAFF